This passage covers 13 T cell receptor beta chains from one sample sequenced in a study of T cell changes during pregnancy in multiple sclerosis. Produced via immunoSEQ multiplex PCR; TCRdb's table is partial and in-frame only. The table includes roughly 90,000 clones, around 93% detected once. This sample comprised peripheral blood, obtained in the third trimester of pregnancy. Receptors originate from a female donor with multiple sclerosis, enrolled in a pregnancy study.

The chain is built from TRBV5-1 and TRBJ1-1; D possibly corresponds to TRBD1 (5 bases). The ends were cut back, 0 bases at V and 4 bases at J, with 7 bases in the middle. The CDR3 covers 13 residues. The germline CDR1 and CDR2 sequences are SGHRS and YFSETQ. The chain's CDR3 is CASSLDRGTEAFF. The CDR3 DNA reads TGCGCCAGCAGCTTGGATAGGGGCACTGAAGCTTTCTTT.

The CDR3 loop is CASTATPERTEAFF. Here the CDR3 DNA reads TGTGCCAGCACCGCGACACCCGAGCGGACTGAAGCTTTCTTT. This rearrangement joins TRBV27 to TRBJ1-1; D is uncertain. The V gene's germline CDR1 is MNHEY and CDR2 SMNVEV (reference sequence). V lost 7 bases to trimming and J lost 5 bases, with 17 bases between them. This CDR3 has 14 amino acids.

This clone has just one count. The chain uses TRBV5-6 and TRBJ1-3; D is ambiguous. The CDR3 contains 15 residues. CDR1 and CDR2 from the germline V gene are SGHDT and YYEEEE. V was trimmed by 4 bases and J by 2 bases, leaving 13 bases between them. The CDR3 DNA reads TGTGCCAGCAGCCGGACTCCGGAGGCTGGAAACACCATATATTTT. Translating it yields CASSRTPEAGNTIYF.

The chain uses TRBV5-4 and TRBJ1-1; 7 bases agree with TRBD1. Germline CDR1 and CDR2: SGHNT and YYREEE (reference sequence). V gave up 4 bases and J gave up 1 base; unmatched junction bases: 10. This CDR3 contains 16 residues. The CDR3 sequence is CASSPGQNGENTEAFF. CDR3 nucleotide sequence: TGTGCCAGCAGCCCGGGACAGAACGGGGAGAACACTGAAGCTTTCTTT.

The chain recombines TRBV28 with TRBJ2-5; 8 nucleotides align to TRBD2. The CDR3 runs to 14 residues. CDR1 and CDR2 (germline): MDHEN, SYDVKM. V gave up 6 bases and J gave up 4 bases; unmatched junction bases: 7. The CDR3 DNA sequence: TGTGCCAGCAGGTCTACGGGAGGGTCAGAGACCCAGTACTTC. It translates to CASRSTGGSETQYF.

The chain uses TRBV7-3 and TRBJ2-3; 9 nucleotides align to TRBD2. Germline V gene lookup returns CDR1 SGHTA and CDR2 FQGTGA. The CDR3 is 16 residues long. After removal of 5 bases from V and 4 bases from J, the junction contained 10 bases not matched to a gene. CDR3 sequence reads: CASSHIAGALADTQYF. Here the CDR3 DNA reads TGTGCCAGCAGCCACATAGCGGGAGCATTGGCAGATACGCAGTATTTT.

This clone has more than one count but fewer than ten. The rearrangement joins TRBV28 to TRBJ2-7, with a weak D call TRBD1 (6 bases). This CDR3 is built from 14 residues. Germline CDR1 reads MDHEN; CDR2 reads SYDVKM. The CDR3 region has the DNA TGTGGCGTTTCCAGGGACACCGGCTCCTACGAGCAGTACTTC. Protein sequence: CGVSRDTGSYEQYF. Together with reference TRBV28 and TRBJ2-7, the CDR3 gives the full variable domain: DVKVTQSSRYLVKRTGEKVFLECVQDMDHENMFWYRQDPGLGLRLIYFSYDVKMKEKGDIPEGYSVSREKKERFSLILESASTNQTSMYLCGVSRDTGSYEQYFGPGTRLTVT.

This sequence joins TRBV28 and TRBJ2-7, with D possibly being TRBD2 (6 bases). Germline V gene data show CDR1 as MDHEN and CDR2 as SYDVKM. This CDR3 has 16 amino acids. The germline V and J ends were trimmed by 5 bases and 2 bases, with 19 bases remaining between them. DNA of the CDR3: TGTGCCAGCAGTCCCCGAGGGACTTCTAAAACCTACGAGCAGTACTTC. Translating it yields CASSPRGTSKTYEQYF.

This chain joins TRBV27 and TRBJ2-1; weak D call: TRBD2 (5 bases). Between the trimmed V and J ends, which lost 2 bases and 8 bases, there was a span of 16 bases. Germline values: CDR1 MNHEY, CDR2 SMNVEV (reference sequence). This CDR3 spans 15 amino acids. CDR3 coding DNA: TGTGCCAGCAGTTTAGCGGGCCCAAGGAAAGATGAGCAGTTCTTC. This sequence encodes CASSLAGPRKDEQFF.

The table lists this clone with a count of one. CDR3 in amino acids: CASSLGAPSSYEQYF. The CDR3, as DNA: TGTGCCAGCAGTCTAGGGGCCCCTAGCTCCTACGAGCAGTACTTC. The V gene is TRBV28, the J gene TRBJ2-7, with TRBD1 as a possible D gene (5 bases). Trimming cost V 5 bases and J 0 bases, with 14 bases left between them. This CDR3 is 15 amino acids long. The germline CDR1 and CDR2 sequences are MDHEN and SYDVKM.

CDR3 in amino acids: CASSLGRGHGGELFF. In nucleotides, the CDR3 is TGTGCCAGCAGCTTGGGGAGGGGGCACGGCGGGGAGCTGTTTTTT. The chain recombines TRBV5-6 with TRBJ2-2; D might be TRBD1 (7 bases). V lost 0 bases to trimming and J lost 7 bases, with 13 bases between them. Looked up from germline, CDR1 is SGHDT and CDR2 is YYEEEE. CDR3 length: 15 amino acids.

CDR3 in amino acids: CASGGQGAFGELFF. The CDR3 bases are TGTGCCAGCGGGGGACAGGGGGCGTTCGGGGAGCTGTTTTTT. The genes are TRBV28 and TRBJ2-2; 12 bases match TRBD1. CDR1 and CDR2 from the germline V gene are MDHEN and SYDVKM. V shed 8 bases, J shed 7 bases, and the junction held 5 bases outside the gene matches. This CDR3 contains 14 residues. The full variable domain, with the rest looked up from reference TRBV28 and TRBJ2-2, is DVKVTQSSRYLVKRTGEKVFLECVQDMDHENMFWYRQDPGLGLRLIYFSYDVKMKEKGDIPEGYSVSREKKERFSLILESASTNQTSMYLCASGGQGAFGELFFGEGSRLTVL.

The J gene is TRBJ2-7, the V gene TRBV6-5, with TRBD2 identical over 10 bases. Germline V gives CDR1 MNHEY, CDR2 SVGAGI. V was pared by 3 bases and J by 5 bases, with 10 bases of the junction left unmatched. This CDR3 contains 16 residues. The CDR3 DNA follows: TGTGCCAGCAGTTATCGCGCTAGCGGGAGAAAGGACGAGCAGTACTTC. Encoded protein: CASSYRASGRKDEQYF.